This TCR beta chain was retrieved from a study of blood T cells in healthy people across ages. Study outcomes and limitations: The study could not conclusively compare naive and antigen-experienced cells, given its unsorted PBMCs.

In germline, CDR1 is LGHDT, CDR2 YNNKEL (reference sequence). The CDR3 totals 14 residues. For the second PCR, which ran for about 6 to 12 cycles, a sample-barcoded 5' primer and a J-beta primer mix were used. TCRdb passed the 5' RACE reads through MiXCR, listing each CDR3 protein once. The sample lists 550,000 to 800,000 distinct CDR3 sequences, under 25% occurring once. In this sample, this clonotype turned up a few times. The target antigen is unknown. The material sequenced was blood. The clonotype was recovered from a man in his 70s in good health. The rearrangement uses TRBV3-1 and TRBJ2-7; D is possibly TRBD1 (5 bases). Matching the DNA end better, TRBJ2-5 makes the J call doubtful. The CDR3 loop is CASSQGGQKETQYF. In DNA form, the CDR3 reads TGTGCCAGCAGCCAAGGCGGACAAAAAGAGACCCAGTACTTC.